The clone carrying this TCR beta chain came up many times. Antigen unknown. The record originates from a study of T-cell reconstitution after alpha-beta-depleted transplantation in children. Findings of the study overall: The origin of alpha-beta T cells about two months after transplant was reportedly several hundred expanded graft clones.

TCRbeta library construction was performed incorporating unique molecular identifiers. TCRdb processed the PCR reads anew with MiXCR; each CDR3 protein has one entry. The sample has 200,000 or so distinct CDR3 sequences, 5% to 7.5% seen once; the top ten hold about 5%. Germline assignment: CDR1 SQVTM and CDR2 ANQGSEA. V gave up 0 bases and J gave up 9 bases, with 9 bases separating them. This CDR3 has 12 residues. The sequenced sample was PBMCs, obtained before TCRalphabeta/CD19-depleted stem cell transplant. The TCR sequence derives from a girl less than two years old with combined immunodeficiency, due to receive a stem cell transplant. J is TRBJ2-1 and V is TRBV29-1; D unresolved. Here the CDR3 DNA reads TGCAGCGTTGAAGATCTTAGAGCTGAGCAGTTCTTC. This codes for CSVEDLRAEQFF.